This section outlines one T cell receptor (beta chain) sequence together with its context. Method: immunoSEQ multiplex PCR; TCRdb's copy keeps in-frame clones and lacks some. The data show about 110,000 clones, with 92% seen just once and just under 0.8% held by the top ten. The data stem from a study of T cell changes during pregnancy in multiple sclerosis. CDR1 and CDR2 from the germline V gene are GTSNPN and SVGIG (reference sequence). V shed 4 bases, J shed 5 bases, and the junction held 6 bases outside the gene matches. This CDR3 is built from 13 residues. V is TRBV30 and J is TRBJ1-2; TRBD1 matches at 8 bases. The sequences come from peripheral blood, collected in the third trimester of pregnancy. This receptor was obtained from a female donor in good health, enrolled as a control in a pregnancy study. The CDR3 nucleotides are TGTGCCTGGACAACAGGGGGGCGGTATGGCTACACCTTC. It specifies CAWTTGGRYGYTF.